This paragraph covers one T cell receptor beta chain sequence. The data belong to a study of technical replicates of blood from four donors. V shed 5 bases, J shed 2 bases, and the junction held 9 bases outside the gene matches. In germline, CDR1 is SGHTA, CDR2 FQGNSA. The CDR3 loop spans 16 amino acids. Here immunoSEQ multiplex PCR was the method, and the copy in TCRdb shows in-frame clones only, minus some. The sample has roughly 67,000 clones; 95% to 98% are singletons. The J gene is TRBJ2-7, the V gene TRBV7-2; 10 bases fit TRBD1. This TCR was recovered from a human donor in good health. The source material was T cells isolated from PBMCs. CDR3 residues: CASSPTPGTGAYEQYF. CDR3 nucleotides: TGTGCCAGCAGCCCCACCCCCGGGACAGGGGCCTACGAGCAGTACTTC.